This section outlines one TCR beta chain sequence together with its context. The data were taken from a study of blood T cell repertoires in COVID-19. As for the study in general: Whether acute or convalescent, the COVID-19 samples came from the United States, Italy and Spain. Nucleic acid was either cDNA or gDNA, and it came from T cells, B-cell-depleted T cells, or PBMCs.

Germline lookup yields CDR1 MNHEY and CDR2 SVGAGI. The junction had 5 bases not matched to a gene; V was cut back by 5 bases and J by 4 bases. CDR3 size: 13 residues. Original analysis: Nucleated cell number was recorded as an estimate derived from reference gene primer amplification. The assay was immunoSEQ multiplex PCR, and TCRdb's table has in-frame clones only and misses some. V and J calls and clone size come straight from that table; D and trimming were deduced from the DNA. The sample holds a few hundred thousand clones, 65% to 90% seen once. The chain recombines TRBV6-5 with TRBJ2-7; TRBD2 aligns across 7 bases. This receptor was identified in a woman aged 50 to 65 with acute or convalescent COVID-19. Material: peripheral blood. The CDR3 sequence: CASSRGVEYEQYF. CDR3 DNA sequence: TGTGCCAGCAGTCGGGGGGTTGAATACGAGCAGTACTTC.